The TCR beta chain described here comes from a study of blood T cell repertoires in COVID-19. The overall study: The analysed material was cDNA or gDNA that came from T cells, B-cell-depleted T cells, or PBMCs.

This CDR3 comprises 14 residues. Per the germline V gene, CDR1 is SGHAT and CDR2 is FQNNGV. The V and J ends lost 1 base and 1 base respectively, with 7 bases between them. The protocol was immunoSEQ multiplex PCR, while the TCRdb copy is restricted to in-frame clones and leaves out a portion. The sample lists over 85,000 clones; approximately 65% were seen once. This clone came up a few times. Sequenced input: peripheral blood. This sequence was found in a woman aged 55-70 years with acute or convalescent COVID-19. The V gene is TRBV11-2, the J gene TRBJ1-1; the D is unclear. As DNA, the CDR3 is TGTGCCAGCAGCTTAGCCGCCGGGAACACTGAAGCTTTCTTT. Translation gives CASSLAAGNTEAFF.